The T cell receptor (beta chain) under discussion was sequenced for a study of blood T cell repertoires in COVID-19. Study details: Sites in the United States, Italy and Spain provided acute and convalescent COVID-19 samples.

V shed 7 bases and J shed 0 bases, with 13 bases lying between them. The CDR3 length is 15 residues. Germline lookup yields CDR1 MNHNY and CDR2 SVGAGI (reference sequence). Authors' analysis steps: Nucleated cell counts were estimated from reference gene primer amplification. Profiled with immunoSEQ multiplex PCR; TCRdb holds only in-frame clones, not every one. V and J calls and clone size are copied from that table; D and trimming were computed from the DNA. The sample holds roughly 190,000 clones; around 94% are singletons and the top ten take approximately 0.8%. Input material: peripheral blood. The chain is built from TRBV6-6 and TRBJ1-5, with a weak D call TRBD1 (6 bases). This clonotype was sampled from a man in his thirties or forties with COVID-19, enrolled during active disease. The CDR3: CASTPGEYSNQPQHF. CDR3 bases: TGTGCCAGCACCCCAGGGGAGTATAGCAATCAGCCCCAGCATTTT.